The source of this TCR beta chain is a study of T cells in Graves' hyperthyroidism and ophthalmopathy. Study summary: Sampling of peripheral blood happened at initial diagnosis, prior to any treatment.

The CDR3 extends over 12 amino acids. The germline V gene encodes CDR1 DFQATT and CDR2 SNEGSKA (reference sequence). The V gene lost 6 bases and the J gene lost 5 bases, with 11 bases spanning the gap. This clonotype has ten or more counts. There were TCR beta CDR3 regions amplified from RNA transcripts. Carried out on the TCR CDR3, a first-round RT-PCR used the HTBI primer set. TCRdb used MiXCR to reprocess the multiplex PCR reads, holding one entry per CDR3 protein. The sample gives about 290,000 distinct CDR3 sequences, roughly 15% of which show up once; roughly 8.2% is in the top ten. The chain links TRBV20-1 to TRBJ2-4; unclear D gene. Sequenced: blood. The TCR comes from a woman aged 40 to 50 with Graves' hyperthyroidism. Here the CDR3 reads CSARRVENIQYF. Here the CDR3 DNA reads TGCAGTGCCAGGAGAGTGGAAAACATTCAGTACTTC.